A selection of T cell receptor beta chains follows, all from one sample in a study of shared clonotypes between healthy human individuals. TCRdb's table, derived via immunoSEQ multiplex PCR, lists solely in-frame clones and lacks some. The sample gives around 2.3 million clones, more than 90% of which show up once; around 0.13% is in the top ten. The sample taken for sequencing was naive CD4+ T cells sorted from blood. The receptors were gathered from a man younger than 35 in good health. Both conserved end residues are part of each CDR3. D genes are given only for firm matches. Expanded clones get a size class; other rows say once, few or many, or leave the size out.

abundance,d_gene,j_gene,v_gene,CDR3nt,CDR3aa
.,.,TRBJ2-7,TRBV5-4,TGTGCCAGCAGCTTGGAACAGGACTCCTACGAGCAGTACTTC,CASSLEQDSYEQYF
.,TRBD2,TRBJ2-3,TRBV5-1,TGCGCCTCGTCGACTAGCGGGGCTAGCACAGATACGCAGTATTTT,CASSTSGASTDTQYF
.,TRBD1,TRBJ2-7,TRBV5-8,TGTGCCAGCGTCCTCGTGGGGTCCCGGGACAGGTACGAGCAGTACTTC,CASVLVGSRDRYEQYF
.,TRBD2,TRBJ2-3,TRBV5-1,TGCGCCAGCAGCCCGGGACTAGCGGGGCCAGATACGCAGTATTTT,CASSPGLAGPDTQYF
.,.,TRBJ1-1,TRBV2,TGTGCCAGTAGGGGGGTAACGGCTAACACTGAAGCTTTCTTT,CASRGVTANTEAFF
.,.,TRBJ2-6,TRBV15,TGTGCCACCAGCAGAGATTTGGCGACCAATCGGCCTGGGGCCAACGTCCTGACTTTC,CATSRDLATNRPGANVLTF
.,TRBD2,TRBJ2-7,TRBV5-4,TGTGCCAGCAGCTTGGTCGGGACTGGGAGGGGCGAGCAGTACTTC,CASSLVGTGRGEQYF
.,.,TRBJ1-5,TRBV5-1,TGCGCCAGCAGCTACGAAAGCAATCAGCCCCAGCATTTT,CASSYESNQPQHF
.,TRBD2,TRBJ2-7,TRBV18,TGTGCCAGCTCACCGACGACTAGCAGCTACGAGCAGTACTTC,CASSPTTSSYEQYF
once,TRBD1,TRBJ1-3,TRBV2,TGTGCCAGCAGTGGCGACAGGGTAGGAGGAAACACCATATATTTT,CASSGDRVGGNTIYF
once,.,TRBJ2-7,TRBV18,TGTGCCAGCTCACTGTCGACGGATACCTACGAGCAGTACTTC,CASSLSTDTYEQYF
.,.,TRBJ1-3,TRBV30,TGTGCCTGGAGGGGCGAGCTGTCTGGAAACACCATATATTTT,CAWRGELSGNTIYF
.,TRBD2,TRBJ2-1,TRBV10-3,TGTGCCATCAGTGAACTAGCGGGAAACCTCATCTCCTACAATGAGCAGTTCTTC,CAISELAGNLISYNEQFF
.,.,TRBJ1-2,TRBV2,TGTGCCAGCAGTGAAGCGCCCCCGACCCTGGACACAGTCTATGGCTACACCTTC,CASSEAPPTLDTVYGYTF
once,.,TRBJ1-6,TRBV23-1,TGCGCCAGCAGTCAACTGGACGGTGTTTATTCACCCCTCCACTTT,CASSQLDGVYSPLHF